Below, one T cell receptor (beta chain) is given with its context. In the source study's methods: Reference gene primer amplification in the assay estimated nucleated cell counts. Only in-frame clones appear in the TCRdb table, and some are missing; sequencing was by immunoSEQ multiplex PCR. For V, J and clone size, that table is used; D and trimming come from the DNA. The repertoire holds roughly 100,000 clones, nearly 85% seen once, with roughly 13% in the top ten. Per the germline V gene, CDR1 is MNHEY and CDR2 is SMNVEV (reference sequence). CDR3 length: 14 amino acids. Trimming shortened V by 1 base and J by 2 bases, and 8 bases separated the two germline ends. The data originate from a study of blood T cell repertoires in COVID-19.

This clonotype was obtained from a human donor in a cohort sampled during active or convalescent COVID-19. The chain joins TRBV27 to TRBJ1-1; perhaps TRBD1 as D (5 bases). The source material was peripheral blood. For the CDR3, the DNA is TGTGCCAGCAGTTTATATAGGGGAAACACTGAAGCTTTCTTT. Residues: CASSLYRGNTEAFF.